This T cell receptor beta chain originates from a study of graft-versus-host responses after intestinal transplantation. Study-wide background: Recipients underwent multivisceral, liver-intestinal, or isolated intestinal transplants. The recipients all started with anti-thymocyte globulin induction and then took tacrolimus and steroids for around three years. Findings of the study overall: The study associated peak circulating GvH clone levels with early post-transplant HvG declines. Those patients showing graft-donor T cell macrochimerism displayed high graft-versus-host to host-versus-graft clonal ratios in allografts.

Libraries were prepared by immunoSEQ multiplex PCR; TCRdb keeps only in-frame clonotypes and omits some of them. The table includes around 110,000 clones, 90% detected once. As regards this clone: The antigen remains undetermined.

The germline gives CDR1 MGHRA, CDR2 YSYEKL. CDR3 length: 14 amino acids. Germline trimming cut 0 bases from V and 5 bases from J; bases unmatched to any gene: 1. This TCR was recovered from a human donor who received an intestinal transplant. The chain carries TRBV4-1 and TRBJ2-1, with 7 nucleotides matching TRBD2. Sequences were derived from unstimulated CD4+ T cells sorted from spleen or lymph node cells, sampled before intestinal transplant. The CDR3 DNA follows: TGCGCCAGCAGCCAAGACGGACTAGACAATGAGCAGTTCTTC. This encodes CASSQDGLDNEQFF.